These 8 T cell receptor beta chains originate from one sample sequenced in a study of cytomegalovirus exposure and HLA in healthy donors. Amplification used 60 Vbeta primers and 13 Jbeta primers. TCRdb's table, derived via immunoSEQ multiplex PCR, lists solely in-frame clones and lacks some. The sample holds 150,000 to 200,000 clones, roughly 87% seen once. Sequencing input: PBMCs. These receptors originate from a girl under three years old in good health and CMV-seronegative.

CDR3 nucleotides: TGCGCCAGCAGCCTGGGGACTAGCGGGAGCACAGATACGCAGTATTTT. It yields the protein CASSLGTSGSTDTQYF. The V and J genes are TRBV4-3 and TRBJ2-3, with 12 bases identical to TRBD2. The CDR3 extends over 16 amino acids. Germline CDR1 is LGHNA and CDR2 is YSLEER. Trimming at V came to 4 bases and at J to 0 bases, leaving 2 bases not matched to a gene.

DNA for the CDR3: TGCGCCAGCAGTCTAGGGACGGAGGGGACCACTGAAGCTTTCTTT. Amino acid sequence: CASSLGTEGTTEAFF. The chain uses TRBV23-1 and TRBJ1-1, with a weak D call TRBD1 (5 bases). TRBV23-1 counts as an open reading frame of uncertain function. V lost 4 bases and J lost 4, with 16 bases in between. This CDR3 has 15 residues.

V and J are TRBV5-4 and TRBJ2-1; D is uncertain. Trimming took off 1 base at V and 3 bases at J, with 14 bases between the two ends. CDR3 size: 16 residues. The V gene's germline CDR1 is SGHNT and CDR2 YYREEE (reference sequence). The CDR3 loop is CASSLSPAALYNEQFF. As DNA, the CDR3 is TGTGCCAGCAGCTTGAGTCCGGCGGCCCTCTACAATGAGCAGTTCTTC. Full variable domain (missing parts from reference TRBV5-4 and TRBJ2-1): ETGVTQSPTHLIKTRGQQVTLRCSSQSGHNTVSWYQQALGQGPQFIFQYYREEENGRGNFPPRFSGLQFPNYSSELNVNALELDDSALYLCASSLSPAALYNEQFFGPGTRLTVL.

This chain connects TRBV30 to TRBJ2-3, with TRBD2 as a possible D gene (5 bases). The CDR3 consists of 16 residues. Trimming took off 0 bases at V and 2 bases at J, with 15 bases between the two ends. From germline, CDR1 is GTSNPN and CDR2 SVGIG (reference sequence). Written as DNA, the CDR3 is TGTGCCTGGAGTGTCTACGCCGGACTCATCACAGATACGCAGTATTTT. Amino acid sequence: CAWSVYAGLITDTQYF. Supplemented by reference TRBV30 and TRBJ2-3, the full variable domain reads SQTIHQWPATLVQPVGSPLSLECTVEGTSNPNLYWYRQAAGRGLQLLFYSVGIGQISSEVPQNLSASRPQDRQFILSSKKLLLSDSGFYLCAWSVYAGLITDTQYFGPGTRLTVL.

The chain combines TRBV4-1 with TRBJ1-6; D gene unclear. Germline assignment: CDR1 MGHRA and CDR2 YSYEKL. The CDR3 contains 13 residues. The ends were cut back, 6 bases at V and 7 bases at J, with 10 bases in the middle. The chain's CDR3 is CASSTGLNSPLHF. The CDR3 nucleotides are TGCGCCAGCAGTACGGGGTTAAATTCACCCCTCCACTTT.

This rearrangement joins TRBV6-1 to TRBJ2-7; 7 positions match TRBD1. Germline V gene sequence: CDR1 MNHNS, CDR2 SASEGT. After removal of 9 bases from V and 2 bases from J, the junction contained 4 bases not matched to a gene. This CDR3 contains 12 residues. CDR3 bases: TGTGCCAGGCCGACAGGGACCTACGAGCAGTACTTC. As protein: CARPTGTYEQYF.

The V gene is TRBV5-6, the J gene TRBJ2-1; D remains ambiguous. The CDR3 runs 13 residues. V lost 2 bases and J lost 3, with 6 bases in between. Germline CDR1 and CDR2: SGHDT and YYEEEE. The CDR3 loop is CASSFSLYNEQFF. CDR3 sequence (DNA): TGTGCCAGCAGCTTCTCCCTCTACAATGAGCAGTTCTTC.

The chain employs TRBV7-2 and TRBJ2-3, with 10 bases fitting TRBD2. The CDR3 contains 17 residues. J lost 0 bases, V lost 0 bases, and 3 bases had no gene match. CDR1 is SGHTA, CDR2 FQGNSA, per germline. The CDR3 nucleotides read TGTGCCAGCAGCTTAGCGCATAGCGGGGGGAGCACAGATACGCAGTATTTT. The encoded protein is CASSLAHSGGSTDTQYF.